This T cell receptor beta chain originates from a study of early T cells in non-severe SARS-CoV-2 infection (dated by TCRdb to about 2021). A note on the overall study: Because TCR sequencing relied on bulk RNA taken from unsorted whole blood, pairing of alpha and beta chains was not possible. General conclusions and limits of the study: VDJdb matching was skewed toward anti-spike CD8 responses, so virus-specific expansions were likely underestimated and private and CD4 specificities were missed.

Set within a cohort of healthcare workers in London, UK, this nested case-control study involved weekly PCR testing of nasopharyngeal swabs along with blood sampling. Healthcare workers were recruited between 23 and 31 March 2020, during the week of the UK lockdown, and were followed weekly for up to 16 weeks. Libraries were built with 5' RACE. For sequencing, a NextSeq 500 was employed. In the TCR library protocol, unique molecular identifiers were attached to individual cDNA molecules to correct for PCR bias and sequencing error. Sequencing covered both TCR alpha and beta chains, and within each sample the abundances of alpha and beta sequences were tightly co-correlated. In the source study's methods: V gene, J gene and CDR3 annotation of TCR sequences was performed with Decombinator V4. Expanded TCRs were defined as changing significantly between any two time points under a Poisson model with p below 0.0001. Abundances of TCRs were expressed as counts per million after normalisation to the total number of TCRs sequenced in each sample. TRAV1-2 paired with TRAJ12, TRAJ20 or TRAJ33 defined MAIT TCRs, while TRAV10 paired with TRAJ18 defined iNKT TCRs. A search of VDJdb, accessed on 1 November 2021, was run for TCRs annotated to CMV, EBV and SARS-CoV-2, with TCRs annotated for multiple antigens excluded. The public reads were reanalyzed by TCRdb: fastp trimming at Q25, MiXCR alignment, in-frame beta chains only. CDR3 protein sequences are deduplicated, and each keeps its most common genes and DNA. The V and J calls, along with clone size, are taken from TCRdb and not from the paper's own processing. For this sample there are approximately 69,000 distinct CDR3 sequences; over 9.5% appear just once. The ten largest clonotypes hold less than 7% of the sample.

The CDR3, cysteine through phenylalanine, is 14 amino acids long. Of all the DNA, just the CDR3 is kept, 42 bases in frame from base 1. According to the germline V gene, CDR1 reads SGDLS and CDR2 reads YYNGEE. The V and J ends are trimmed by 1 base and 4 bases, leaving 11 bases between them. Worth noting for this clonotype: It has no known antigen specificity. Base qualities are not provided; no much larger clone lies one nucleotide away.

The source material was whole blood. The V gene is TRBV9 and the J gene is TRBJ2-5; TRBD1 is possibly the D segment (5 matching bases). The TCR sequence derives from an adult who was a healthcare worker with PCR-confirmed SARS-CoV-2 infection or an uninfected control (not recorded which). CDR3 sequence: CASSVRQGGETQYF. The nucleotide sequence is TGTGCCAGCAGCGTAAGGCAGGGCGGAGAGACCCAGTACTTC.